Shown below are 30 T cell receptor beta chains from a single sample sequenced in a study of T cells in women clearing cervical HPV infection. Some clones are missing from TCRdb's copy, which holds only in-frame ones; the method was immunoSEQ multiplex PCR. The listing records fewer than 40,000 clones. Sequencing was done on a sample of blood buffy coat. The receptors originated from a woman aged 18 to 75 with a cervical HPV16 infection that either progressed to CIN3+ or cleared (not recorded which).

On this clone itself: Read coverage stops 3 residues before the CDR3 terminus; the germline J gene supplies the remainder. The rearrangement joins TRBV5-1 to TRBJ2-1, with 8 bases that match TRBD2. Germline loops: CDR1 SGHRS, CDR2 YFSETQ. The CDR3 has 18 residues. The junction had 11 bases not matched to a gene; V was cut back by 3 bases and J by 0 bases. This CDR3 is CASSSRARGVSSYNEQFF. Incomplete CDR3 DNA: TGCGCCAGCAGCTCACGGGCGCGGGGGGTCAGCTCCTACAATGAG. The full variable domain, rest sourced from reference TRBV5-1 and TRBJ2-1, is KAGVTQTPRYLIKTRGQQVTLSCSPISGHRSVSWYQQTPGQGLQFLFEYFSETQRNKGNFPGRFSGRQFSNSRSEMNVSTLELGDSALYLCASSSRARGVSSYNEQFFGPGTRLTVL.

The DNA read from the CDR3 is TGTGCCAGCAGTTTAGCTTCGGCTAGCGGGGACCAAGAGACC. It yields the protein CASSLASASGDQET. The full CDR3 is CASSLASASGDQETQYF. This sequence joins TRBV28 and TRBJ2-5; 9 bases agree with TRBD2. The CDR3 extends 3 residues past the end of the read, so its final part is completed from the germline J gene. Germline CDR1 MDHEN, CDR2 SYDVKM. The CDR3 runs 17 residues. After removal of 2 bases from V and 0 bases from J, the junction contained 7 bases not matched to a gene.

Concerning this clone itself: The read halts 3 residues ahead of the CDR3 end, with the missing end drawn from the germline J gene. The rearrangement uses TRBV20-1 and TRBJ1-5; TRBD1 might be the D (5 bases). CDR1 and CDR2 from the germline V gene are DFQATT and SNEGSKA (reference sequence). Trimming stripped 0 bases from V and 4 bases from J, with 16 bases between. There are 16 residues in the CDR3. CDR3 DNA (partial): TGCAGTGCTAGAGATCCAGGACACGCACTAAATCAGCCC. The encoded protein is CSARDPGHALNQP. The full CDR3 reads CSARDPGHALNQPQHF.

Notes on this clone: With the read ending 3 residues before the CDR3 end, the germline J gene is used to fill in that end. V gene TRBV7-9 combines with J gene TRBJ2-7; a weak D match, TRBD2 (6 bases). The CDR3 is 13 residues long. The V end lost 7 bases, the J end lost 3 bases, and 13 bases lay between the germline ends. CDR1 is SEHNR, CDR2 FQNEAQ, per germline (reference sequence). The CDR3 sequence is CASTIAVVYEQYF. CDR3 bases read: TGTGCCAGCACTATAGCGGTGGTCTACGAG.

In the case of this clone: The read halts 3 residues ahead of the CDR3 end, with the missing end drawn from the germline J gene. The rearrangement links TRBV19 to TRBJ2-1, with D perhaps matching TRBD1 (5 bases). Between the trimmed V and J ends, which lost 5 bases and 0 bases, there was a span of 11 bases. The CDR3 has 15 residues. Germline lookup yields CDR1 LNHDA and CDR2 SQIVND (reference sequence). The sequenced part of the CDR3 DNA is TGTGCCAGTAGTCTCGGACACAGCTCCTACAATGAG. Amino acids: CASSLGHSSYNE. The whole CDR3 reads CASSLGHSSYNEQFF.

Notes on this clone: The read ends 3 residues shy of where the CDR3 ends; the end is completed using the germline J gene. This chain uses TRBV10-3 with TRBJ1-1; perhaps TRBD1 as D (5 bases). The V end lost 3 bases, the J end lost 5 bases, and 16 bases lay between the germline ends. CDR1 ENHRY and CDR2 SYGVKD come from the germline V gene. The CDR3 runs 15 residues. The DNA read from the CDR3 is TGTGCCATCAGTGAAGAACTTAAGGGGTTTACTGAA. Protein product: CAISEELKGFTE. From start to end, the CDR3 is CAISEELKGFTEAFF.

About this clone: The CDR3 goes on 3 residues after the read ends, and that part is filled in from the germline J gene. This chain uses TRBV6-2 or TRBV6-3 with TRBJ2-5; 10 bases map to TRBD2. CDR1 is MNHEY and CDR2 is SVGEGT in the germline V gene. The CDR3 loop spans 15 amino acids. V lost 5 bases and J lost 5; bases outside the gene matches: 8. The DNA read from the CDR3 is TGTGCCAGCAGTCATAGCGGGGGGTCCGTGGAGACC. Translated, it gives CASSHSGGSVET. The whole CDR3 sequence is CASSHSGGSVETQYF.

Points on this clone: The read ends 3 residues before the CDR3 terminus; that terminus is restored from the germline J gene. The J gene is TRBJ1-1, the V gene TRBV5-1; the D gene is possibly TRBD1 (5 bases). The V end was cut by 0 bases, the J end by 6 bases, with 9 bases between. From germline, CDR1 is SGHRS and CDR2 YFSETQ. The CDR3 covers 13 residues. Partial CDR3 DNA: TGCGCCAGCAGCTTGGAGGGGCTGGCTGAA. This translates into CASSLEGLAE. The whole CDR3 sequence reads CASSLEGLAEAFF.

As regards this clone: The read ends 3 residues shy of where the CDR3 ends; the end is completed using the germline J gene. V is TRBV12-3 or TRBV12-4 and J is TRBJ2-7; perhaps TRBD1 as D (6 bases). The V end lost 1 base, the J end lost 6 bases, and 16 bases lay between the germline ends. The CDR3 extends over 15 amino acids. The sequenced CDR3 bases are TGTGCCAGCAGTTTAGGCTTGGGGACAATTGCCGAG. It codes for CASSLGLGTIAE. The entire CDR3 protein reads CASSLGLGTIAEQYF.

Comments on this clone: The read is 3 residues too short to cover the CDR3 end, so that end is filled in from the germline J gene. The J gene is TRBJ2-6, the V gene TRBV18; perhaps D is TRBD1 or TRBD2 (6 bases each). CDR1 and CDR2 (germline): KGHSH, LQKENI. Between the trimmed V and J ends, which lost 4 bases and 3 bases, there was a span of 10 bases. The CDR3 totals 15 residues. CDR3 protein: CASSRRGGGANVLTF. CDR3 DNA, as far as it was read: TGTGCCAGCTCACGCAGGGGAGGTGGGGCCAACGTC.

Incomplete CDR3 DNA: TGTGCCAGCACCCCGGGGGTAGGAGGGGCCCAAGAGACC. Protein: CASTPGVGGAQET. The CDR3, in full, reads CASTPGVGGAQETQYF. V and J are TRBV2 and TRBJ2-5; D possibly corresponds to TRBD2 (6 bases). The CDR3 end is not reached by the read, which stops 3 residues before it; the germline J gene fills it in. CDR3 length: 16 amino acids. The V end lost 7 bases, the J end lost 1 base, and 19 bases lay between the germline ends. The germline V gene encodes CDR1 SNHLY and CDR2 FYNNEI.

Worth noting for this clone: The CDR3 extends 3 residues past the end of the read, so its final part is completed from the germline J gene. V usage is TRBV30 and J usage is TRBJ2-2; a weak D match, TRBD2 (5 bases). Germline V gene data show CDR1 as GTSNPN and CDR2 as SVGIG (reference sequence). V was cut by 1 base and J by 2 bases, with 8 bases left in between. This CDR3 spans 14 amino acids. Incomplete CDR3 DNA: TGTGCCTGGAGTGGGCGGGCCAACACCGGGGAG. It codes for CAWSGRANTGE. The full CDR3 protein is CAWSGRANTGELFF.

Comment on this clone: The read stops 3 residues short of the end of the CDR3; the missing end is completed from the germline J gene. This chain links TRBV19 with TRBJ2-7, with D maybe TRBD1 (5 bases). V was trimmed by 5 bases and J by 3 bases, leaving 17 bases between them. This CDR3 comprises 15 residues. CDR1 and CDR2 (germline): LNHDA, SQIVND (reference sequence). Incomplete CDR3 DNA: TGTGCCAGTAGTCCCTCAACGAGAAGGGGCTACGAG. Its translation: CASSPSTRRGYE. The whole CDR3 protein is CASSPSTRRGYEQYF.

In the case of this clone: One junction end does not reproduce the germline sequence, and a read error may be involved. The read ends 3 residues before the CDR3 terminus; that terminus is restored from the germline J gene. The rearrangement links TRBV7-9 to TRBJ2-1; D perhaps matches TRBD2 (6 bases). In germline, CDR1 is SEHNR, CDR2 FQNEAQ (reference sequence). This CDR3 comprises 15 residues. The CDR3 loop reads CASSLASNSYNEQFF. Incomplete CDR3 DNA: TGTGCCAGCAGCCTAGCGTCTAACTCCTACAATGAG.

Turning to this clone: Read coverage stops 3 residues before the CDR3 terminus; the germline J gene supplies the remainder. This chain connects TRBV30 to TRBJ1-3; D gene uncertain. The V gene lost 2 bases and the J gene lost 1 base, with 12 bases spanning the gap. Germline V lookup: CDR1 GTSNPN, CDR2 SVGIG (reference sequence). This CDR3 region has 15 residues. CDR3 residues: CAWSRSPMSGNTIYF. The sequenced CDR3 bases are TGTGCCTGGAGTCGCAGTCCGATGTCTGGAAACACC.

Concerning this clone itself: The read ends 3 residues early relative to the CDR3; the germline J gene fills the gap. This chain uses TRBV7-9 with TRBJ1-2; tentative D call: TRBD1 (6 bases). This CDR3 has 14 residues. The germline V and J ends were trimmed by 1 base and 6 bases, with 12 bases remaining between them. CDR1 and CDR2 from the germline V gene are SEHNR and FQNEAQ (reference sequence). The CDR3: CASSLVGGRDGYTF. The part of the CDR3 DNA that was read is TGTGCCAGCAGCTTAGTAGGGGGTCGGGATGGC.

Concerning this clone: The read gets to within 3 residues of the CDR3 end, and the germline J gene fills in the rest. The V call is TRBV20-1, the J call TRBJ2-2; maybe TRBD1 (6 bases). The CDR3 totals 15 residues. Germline V gene lookup returns CDR1 DFQATT and CDR2 SNEGSKA (reference sequence). Between the trimmed V and J ends, which lost 6 bases and 4 bases, there was a span of 18 bases. CDR3 sequence: CSAPTGSNPTGELFF. The part of the CDR3 DNA that was read is TGCAGTGCCCCGACAGGCTCGAACCCCACCGGGGAG.

As for this clone: The read stops 3 residues short of the end of the CDR3; the missing end is completed from the germline J gene. This chain joins TRBV6-2 or TRBV6-3 and TRBJ1-5; TRBD1 is a possible D gene (6 bases). Trimming removed 7 bases from V and 5 bases from J, with 18 bases in between. The CDR3 has 15 amino acids. Germline CDR1 and CDR2: MNHEY and SVGEGT. The sequenced CDR3 bases are TGTGCCAGCACCCAGAGGGGGAGGGCGGATCAGCCC. Protein product: CASTQRGRADQP. The entire CDR3 reads CASTQRGRADQPQHF.

On this clone itself: The DNA ends 3 residues before the CDR3 does, and the rest of the CDR3 is filled in from the germline J gene. J is TRBJ2-5 and V is TRBV15; D possibly uses TRBD1 or TRBD2 (6 bases each). V lost 3 bases and J 4 bases, leaving 18 bases between the germline ends. CDR3 length: 16 residues. Germline V lookup: CDR1 LNHNV, CDR2 YYDKDF (reference sequence). CDR3 bases read: TGTGCCACCAGCAGCTTAACAGGGAGGCTCAGAGAGACC. Residues: CATSSLTGRLRET. The whole CDR3 sequence is CATSSLTGRLRETQYF.

On this clone itself: The read stops 3 residues short of the end of the CDR3; the missing end is completed from the germline J gene. V usage is TRBV6-1 and J usage is TRBJ1-4, with D possibly being TRBD1 (6 bases). This CDR3 spans 16 amino acids. With 2 bases removed from V and 5 bases from J, the gap between germline ends came to 15 bases. From germline, CDR1 is MNHNS and CDR2 SASEGT. The CDR3 DNA, read in part, is TGTGCCAGCAGTGAATCGGGGGGCGGCGGGAATGAAAAA. It yields the protein CASSESGGGGNEK. The complete CDR3 sequence is CASSESGGGGNEKLFF.

For this clone: The read ends 3 residues shy of where the CDR3 ends; the end is completed using the germline J gene. This rearrangement joins TRBV19 to TRBJ1-5; 9 bases map to TRBD1. Trimming cost V 7 bases and J 6 bases; bases outside gene matches: 7. Germline V gene sequence: CDR1 LNHDA, CDR2 SQIVND (reference sequence). The length of the CDR3 is 14 residues. CDR3 sequence reads: CASTQGGQGQPQHF. The DNA read from the CDR3 is TGTGCCAGTACGCAGGGGGGACAGGGTCAGCCC.

With respect to this clone: The CDR3 end falls 3 residues outside the read, so it is completed with the germline J gene. This sample also contains other DNA sequences that code for the same CDR3. This chain connects TRBV20-1 to TRBJ1-1; weak D call: TRBD1 (5 bases). The V end was cut by 2 bases, the J end by 4 bases, with 8 bases between. Germline assignment: CDR1 DFQATT and CDR2 SNEGSKA (reference sequence). The CDR3 has 12 residues. The CDR3 DNA, read in part, is TGCAGTGCTAGAAGGGGCGGCACTGAA. Its protein is CSARRGGTE. The entire CDR3 is CSARRGGTEAFF.

A remark on this clone: The CDR3 end lies 3 residues beyond the end of the read and is filled in from the germline J gene. V and J are TRBV19 and TRBJ1-2; D unclear. Trimming pared 4 bases from V and 4 bases from J, leaving 7 bases between. Germline CDR1 and CDR2: LNHDA and SQIVND (reference sequence). The CDR3 is 12 residues long. The CDR3 spells CASSSGVYGYTF. The part of the CDR3 DNA that was read is TGTGCCAGTAGTAGCGGGGTCTATGGC.

To note about this clone: Coverage ceases 3 residues before the CDR3 finishes, and the germline J gene fills in the end. The gene calls are TRBV6-7 and TRBJ2-4, with D possibly being TRBD2 (5 bases). TRBV6-7 is an open reading frame whose function is uncertain. The CDR3 contains 13 residues. Trimming stripped 9 bases from V and 3 bases from J, with 12 bases between. The CDR3 loop is CARVVRGKNIQYF. CDR3 DNA, as far as it was read: TGTGCCAGGGTGGTCCGGGGCAAAAACATT.

Of note for this clone: The CDR3 extends 3 residues past the end of the read, so its final part is completed from the germline J gene. The chain has TRBV19 and TRBJ2-5; TRBD2 might be the D (5 bases). Germline V gene data show CDR1 as LNHDA and CDR2 as SQIVND (reference sequence). V lost 7 bases and J lost 4, with 13 bases in between. The length of the CDR3 is 13 residues. The CDR3 DNA, read in part, is TGTGCCAGTACGAGGGTCCATCGAGAGACC. Translating gives CASTRVHRET. The complete CDR3 sequence is CASTRVHRETQYF.

Points on this clone: The CDR3 goes on 3 residues after the read ends, and that part is filled in from the germline J gene. The chain combines TRBV20-1 with TRBJ1-1, with D possibly being TRBD1 (6 bases). Germline CDR1 is DFQATT and CDR2 is SNEGSKA (reference sequence). The CDR3 covers 13 residues. Between the trimmed V and J ends, which lost 0 bases and 3 bases, there was a span of 8 bases. The covered CDR3 bases are TGCAGTGCTAGAGATAAGGGGGACACTGAA. This gives the protein CSARDKGDTE. The complete CDR3 sequence is CSARDKGDTEAFF.

As concerns this clone: The observed sequence ends 3 residues before the CDR3 terminus, with the missing tail filled in from the germline J gene. This chain joins TRBV19 and TRBJ2-1; 12 bases are shared with TRBD2. The V and J ends lost 1 base and 0 bases, in that order; junction bases with no gene match: 4. The germline CDR1 and CDR2 sequences are LNHDA and SQIVND (reference sequence). This CDR3 spans 18 amino acids. CDR3 region: CASSIGLAGGYSYNEQFF. The part of the CDR3 DNA that was read is TGTGCCAGTAGTATAGGCCTAGCGGGGGGGTACTCCTACAATGAG.

Note on this clone: The CDR3 goes on 3 residues after the read ends, and that part is filled in from the germline J gene. This chain connects TRBV7-3 to TRBJ2-7; 8 positions match TRBD1. CDR1 and CDR2 from the germline V gene are SGHTA and FQGTGA. Trimming removed 5 bases from V and 3 bases from J; junction bases left unmatched: 9. This CDR3 is 15 amino acids long. CDR3 bases read: TGTGCCAGCAGCACCTCAGGGGGCGCGGGCTACGAG. It specifies CASSTSGGAGYE. The full CDR3 protein is CASSTSGGAGYEQYF.

On this clone: The read stops 3 residues short of the end of the CDR3; the missing end is completed from the germline J gene. V and J are TRBV5-1 and TRBJ2-3; D is unresolved. The CDR3 has 15 residues. Trimming pared 0 bases from V and 0 bases from J, leaving 8 bases between. CDR1 SGHRS and CDR2 YFSETQ come from the germline V gene. CDR3 loop: CASSLEVQSTDTQYF. Incomplete CDR3 DNA: TGCGCCAGCAGCTTGGAAGTGCAGAGCACAGATACG.

CDR3 amino acids: CASSQDSNSPLHF. The CDR3 DNA, read in part, is TGTGCCAGCAGTCAGGACAGTAATTCACCC. V usage is TRBV6-4 and J usage is TRBJ1-6, with a weak D call TRBD1 (6 bases). Read coverage stops 3 residues before the CDR3 terminus; the germline J gene supplies the remainder. CDR1 is MRHNA, CDR2 SNTAGT, per germline. This CDR3 is 13 amino acids long. V lost 5 bases, J lost 6 bases, and 8 bases lay in between.